Presented here are 22 T cell receptor beta chains from one specimen sequenced in a study of cytomegalovirus exposure and HLA in healthy donors. The table came from immunoSEQ multiplex PCR; TCRdb's copy has only in-frame clones and leaves some out. This sample has a few hundred thousand clones; around 91% occur once, and the top ten carry 0.37%. Input material: PBMCs. These TCRs come from a woman between 18 and 29 years old in good health and CMV-seronegative.

The chain has TRBV4-2 and TRBJ1-2; 11 bases match TRBD1. The CDR3 sequence is 16 residues long. The ends lost 4 bases at V and 6 bases at J; junction bases unmatched: 10. The germline gives CDR1 LGHNA, CDR2 YNFKEQ. The CDR3, as DNA: TGTGCCAGCAGCCCAGGACAGGGGGCCACCCTCGATGGCTACACCTTC. Translation: CASSPGQGATLDGYTF.

The chain uses TRBV7-2 and TRBJ2-2; TRBD1 aligns across 7 bases. The germline CDR1 and CDR2 sequences are SGHTA and FQGNSA. The CDR3 has 16 amino acids. V lost 4 bases to trimming and J lost 5 bases; unmatched junction nucleotides: 10. This CDR3 reads CASSYIMGTETGELFF. The CDR3 DNA sequence: TGTGCCAGCAGCTACATAATGGGGACAGAAACCGGGGAGCTGTTTTTT. Full variable domain (missing parts from reference TRBV7-2 and TRBJ2-2): GAGVSQSPSNKVTEKGKDVELRCDPISGHTALYWYRQSLGQGLEFLIYFQGNSAPDKSGLPSDRFSAERTGGSVSTLTIQRTQQEDSAVYLCASSYIMGTETGELFFGEGSRLTVL.

The V and J genes are TRBV5-4 and TRBJ2-7; D possibly corresponds to TRBD1 (5 bases). Trimming left V 4 bases short and J 5 bases short, with 13 bases between. CDR1 and CDR2 (germline): SGHNT, YYREEE (reference sequence). This CDR3 has 13 amino acids. The CDR3 loop reads CASSTSTVHEQYF. In DNA, the CDR3 is TGTGCCAGCAGCACTTCGACAGTCCACGAGCAGTACTTC.

This rearrangement joins TRBV5-6 to TRBJ1-5; weak D call: TRBD1 (6 bases). The CDR3 consists of 14 residues. V lost 1 base and J 5 bases, leaving 10 bases between the germline ends. The V gene's germline CDR1 is SGHDT and CDR2 YYEEEE. The CDR3 nucleotides read TGTGCCAGCAGCTTGTTCAAGGGGGATCAGCCCCAGCATTTT. It encodes CASSLFKGDQPQHF.

This clone has a handful of counts. This chain links TRBV19 with TRBJ1-1; tentatively, D is TRBD1 (5 bases). The germline CDR1 and CDR2 sequences are LNHDA and SQIVND (reference sequence). Trimming took off 5 bases at V and 0 bases at J, with 7 bases between the two ends. This CDR3 comprises 13 residues. The CDR3 sequence: CASSAGLNTEAFF. The CDR3 region has the DNA TGTGCCAGTAGTGCAGGGTTGAACACTGAAGCTTTCTTT.

V usage is TRBV7-6 and J usage is TRBJ1-5; D gene uncertain. The CDR3 extends over 18 amino acids. From germline, CDR1 is SGHVS and CDR2 FNYEAQ. V lost 1 base to trimming and J lost 5 bases, with 21 bases between them. This CDR3 reads CASSLGAVKGQVYQPQHF. Written as DNA, the CDR3 is TGTGCCAGCAGCTTAGGGGCAGTAAAAGGCCAAGTGTATCAGCCCCAGCATTTT.

This chain uses TRBV5-1 with TRBJ2-3, with a tentative D call TRBD1 (6 bases). Germline CDR1 SGHRS, CDR2 YFSETQ. Deletions cut 3 bases from V and 2 bases from J, with 22 bases between. CDR3 size: 18 residues. CDR3 DNA sequence: TGCGCCAGCAGCTCGCTGTTCCGGACAGTACCCAACACAGATACGCAGTATTTT. Translated: CASSSLFRTVPNTDTQYF.

Concerning this clone itself: In the same sample, other DNA sequences code for this CDR3. The rearrangement joins TRBV5-1 to TRBJ1-2, with D possibly matching TRBD1 (5 bases). This CDR3 is built from 14 residues. V was cut by 0 bases and J by 6 bases, with 12 bases left in between. Germline CDR1 reads SGHRS; CDR2 reads YFSETQ. CDR3 sequence: CASSLVQGVDGYTF. In DNA, the CDR3 is TGCGCCAGCAGCTTGGTTCAGGGTGTGGATGGCTACACCTTC.

Only one count was recorded for this clone. The chain combines TRBV6-5 with TRBJ1-5; D may be TRBD1 (6 bases). The CDR3 consists of 14 residues. The ends were cut back, 3 bases at V and 5 bases at J, with 11 bases in the middle. CDR1 is MNHEY and CDR2 is SVGAGI in the germline V gene. CDR3 sequence reads: CASSYEGVDQPQHF. The DNA for the CDR3 is TGTGCCAGCAGTTATGAGGGGGTTGATCAGCCCCAGCATTTT.

On this clone itself: A junction boundary mismatches the germline segment, possibly from a read error. The rearrangement uses TRBV11-2 and TRBJ2-1, with D perhaps matching TRBD1 (5 bases). This CDR3 is built from 10 residues. Germline V CDR1 and CDR2: SGHAT, FQNNGV. The CDR3 nucleotides read TGTGCCAGCAGCGCTTTAAGGACAATCTTC. This translates into CASSALRTIF.

The rearrangement links TRBV28 to TRBJ1-4; D possibly corresponds to TRBD1 (6 bases). Trimming pared 5 bases from V and 3 bases from J, leaving 13 bases between. CDR1 and CDR2 (germline): MDHEN, SYDVKM. The CDR3 sequence is 15 residues long. The CDR3 coding sequence is TGTGCCAGCAGTACGAATCAGGGGTCTAATGAAAAACTGTTTTTT. It yields the protein CASSTNQGSNEKLFF.

The rearrangement joins TRBV6-1 to TRBJ1-1; 9 nucleotides match TRBD1. J gave up 4 bases and V 9 bases, and 9 bases lay outside the gene matches. Germline V gives CDR1 MNHNS, CDR2 SASEGT. CDR3 length: 14 amino acids. This CDR3 is CASLPGQGATEAFF. The CDR3 DNA is TGTGCCAGTCTTCCGGGACAGGGAGCCACTGAAGCTTTCTTT.

The chain is built from TRBV19 and TRBJ1-4; D ambiguous. Germline CDR1 LNHDA, CDR2 SQIVND (reference sequence). The CDR3 covers 14 residues. Trimming took 5 bases from V and 3 from J, leaving 10 bases between them. The chain's CDR3 is CASSAPSANEKLFF. CDR3 sequence (DNA): TGTGCCAGTAGTGCCCCATCGGCTAATGAAAAACTGTTTTTT.

V gene TRBV10-2 combines with J gene TRBJ2-3, with 8 bases identical to TRBD1. V was pared by 6 bases and J by 4 bases, with 9 bases of the junction left unmatched. Germline V gene lookup returns CDR1 WSHSY and CDR2 SAAADI. CDR3 length: 15 amino acids. The CDR3 loop reads CASSDDRGPADTQYF. In DNA, the CDR3 is TGCGCCAGCAGCGATGACAGGGGACCGGCAGATACGCAGTATTTT.

The CDR3 DNA reads as TGTGCCAGCAGTGAATCAGGGCTGCTCTCTGGGGCCAACGTCCTGACTTTC. Translating it yields CASSESGLLSGANVLTF. This rearrangement joins TRBV2 to TRBJ2-6; maybe TRBD1 (5 bases). The V end lost 2 bases, the J end lost 0 bases, and 11 bases lay between the germline ends. Per the germline V gene, CDR1 is SNHLY and CDR2 is FYNNEI. The CDR3 has 17 residues.

J is TRBJ2-1 and V is TRBV25-1; TRBD2 aligns across 7 bases. Germline-derived CDR1 and CDR2 are MGHDK and SYGVNS. The CDR3 is 14 residues long. The junction had 7 bases not matched to a gene; V was cut back by 6 bases and J by 5 bases. CDR3: CASSSPTSNNEQFF. CDR3 coding DNA: TGTGCCAGCAGCTCTCCGACTAGCAACAATGAGCAGTTCTTC.

Only a few counts were recorded for this clone. This chain links TRBV28 with TRBJ2-7, with D possibly being TRBD1 (5 bases). Trimming shortened V by 2 bases and J by 6 bases, and 11 bases separated the two germline ends. CDR3 size: 13 residues. Germline V gene data show CDR1 as MDHEN and CDR2 as SYDVKM. CDR3 DNA: TGTGCCAGCAGTTTAGACAGTTCTGGCGAGCAGTACGTC. This encodes CASSLDSSGEQYV.

The rearrangement joins TRBV27 to TRBJ2-7, with TRBD2 as a possible D gene (5 bases). The germline V gene encodes CDR1 MNHEY and CDR2 SMNVEV (reference sequence). The CDR3 is 13 amino acids. V was shortened by 7 bases and J by 0 bases, with 10 bases between the two germline ends. CDR3 sequence: CASNGLGSYEQYF. The DNA of the CDR3 is TGTGCCAGCAACGGACTGGGCTCCTACGAGCAGTACTTC.

The genes are TRBV6-5 and TRBJ1-2; the D gene is possibly TRBD1 (6 bases). Deletions cut 4 bases from V and 5 bases from J, with 14 bases between. Germline loops: CDR1 MNHEY, CDR2 SVGAGI. The CDR3 is 14 amino acids. This chain's CDR3 is CASSSRGRGYGYTF. The CDR3 bases are TGTGCCAGCAGTTCCCGGGGAAGGGGGTATGGCTACACCTTC.

CDR3 bases: TGCGCCAGCAGCCCTACCCGCTCAGGGGTTCAAGAGACCCAGTACTTC. It translates to CASSPTRSGVQETQYF. The J gene is TRBJ2-5, the V gene TRBV5-1, with a tentative D call TRBD1 (6 bases). Germline V gene sequence: CDR1 SGHRS, CDR2 YFSETQ. This CDR3 region has 16 residues. Trimming took off 4 bases at V and 2 bases at J, with 18 bases between the two ends. The complete variable domain, with remaining parts taken from reference TRBV5-1 and TRBJ2-5, reads KAGVTQTPRYLIKTRGQQVTLSCSPISGHRSVSWYQQTPGQGLQFLFEYFSETQRNKGNFPGRFSGRQFSNSRSEMNVSTLELGDSALYLCASSPTRSGVQETQYFGPGTRLLVL.

Written as DNA, the CDR3 is TGCGCCAGCAGCTTGGAGGGACAGAACACTGAAGCTTTCTTT. This codes for CASSLEGQNTEAFF. The chain links TRBV5-1 to TRBJ1-1, with TRBD1 as a possible D gene (6 bases). This CDR3 spans 14 amino acids. CDR1 is SGHRS and CDR2 is YFSETQ in the germline V gene. Trimming removed 0 bases at V and 1 base at J, with 7 bases between.

V gene TRBV2 combines with J gene TRBJ1-1, with D hard to call. This CDR3 is 13 amino acids long. Looked up from germline, CDR1 is SNHLY and CDR2 is FYNNEI. V was trimmed by 7 bases and J by 0 bases, leaving 9 bases between them. CDR3 in DNA: TGTGCCAGCAAGCCACCAATGAACACTGAAGCTTTCTTT. It translates to CASKPPMNTEAFF.